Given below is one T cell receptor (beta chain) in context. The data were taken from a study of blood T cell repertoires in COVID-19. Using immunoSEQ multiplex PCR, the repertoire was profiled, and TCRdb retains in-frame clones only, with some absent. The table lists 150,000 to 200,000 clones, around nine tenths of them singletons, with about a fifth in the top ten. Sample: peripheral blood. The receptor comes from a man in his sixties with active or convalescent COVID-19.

CDR3 amino acids: CATSDGGAYGYTF. The CDR3 coding sequence is TGTGCCACCAGTGATGGGGGCGCCTATGGCTACACCTTC. This sequence joins TRBV24-1 and TRBJ1-2; weak D call: TRBD1 (6 bases). The CDR3 totals 13 residues. With 3 bases removed from V and 4 bases from J, the gap between germline ends came to 8 bases. The germline V gene has CDR1 KGHDR and CDR2 SFDVKD.